The 19 T cell receptor beta chains below come from one sample, sequenced in a study of cytomegalovirus exposure and HLA in healthy donors. This PCR relied on a set of 60 Vbeta primers and 13 Jbeta primers. Clones were read by immunoSEQ multiplex PCR, and TCRdb kept only the in-frame ones, dropping some. The sample lists some 70,000 clones; 77% were seen once. Input material: PBMCs. The receptors here all came from a male donor in good health and CMV-seropositive.

The chain employs TRBV19 and TRBJ1-2; 12 bases are shared with TRBD1. CDR1 is LNHDA, CDR2 SQIVND, per germline (reference sequence). The junction had 6 bases not matched to a gene; V was cut back by 4 bases and J by 6 bases. The CDR3 sequence is 15 residues long. CDR3 coding DNA: TGTGCCAGTAGTAACACCGGGACAGGGGGCGATGGCTACACCTTC. It yields the protein CASSNTGTGGDGYTF.

The chain has TRBV29-1 and TRBJ1-2, with 9 bases matching TRBD1. The CDR3 length is 12 residues. J was trimmed by 8 bases and V by 7 bases; bases with no gene match: 8. Germline V gene lookup returns CDR1 SQVTM and CDR2 ANQGSEA. CDR3 sequence reads: CSAETGGGGYTF. The CDR3 region has the DNA TGCAGCGCCGAAACAGGGGGCGGCGGCTACACCTTC.

The rearrangement joins TRBV19 to TRBJ1-2; TRBD1 matches 7 bases. Germline assignment: CDR1 LNHDA and CDR2 SQIVND (reference sequence). This CDR3 has 15 residues. Losses at the gene ends were 0 bases for V and 4 bases for J; bases not matched to a gene: 5. The CDR3 DNA is TGTGCCAGTAGTATAGAAGACAGGGTGGGCTATGGCTACACCTTC. Translated: CASSIEDRVGYGYTF. The full variable domain, completed using reference TRBV19 and TRBJ1-2, is DGGITQSPKYLFRKEGQNVTLSCEQNLNHDAMYWYRQDPGQGLRLIYYSQIVNDFQKGDIAEGYSVSREKKESFPLTVTSAQKNPTAFYLCASSIEDRVGYGYTFGSGTRLTVV.

The rearrangement uses TRBV4-2 and TRBJ2-1; 10 nucleotides agree with TRBD1. Germline CDR1 is LGHNA and CDR2 is YNFKEQ. CDR3 size: 13 residues. Trimming removed 3 bases from V and 7 bases from J; junction bases left unmatched: 0. Here the CDR3 DNA reads TGTGCCAGCAGCCAGGGACAGGGGAATGAGCAGTTCTTC. Translating it yields CASSQGQGNEQFF.

This chain uses TRBV6-6 with TRBJ1-5; TRBD1 might be the D (5 bases). The CDR3 runs 15 residues. Germline V gene lookup returns CDR1 MNHNY and CDR2 SVGAGI (reference sequence). V lost 0 bases to trimming and J lost 2 bases, with 8 bases between them. This CDR3 is CASSYSWGGNQPQHF. DNA of the CDR3: TGTGCCAGCAGTTACTCGTGGGGGGGCAATCAGCCCCAGCATTTT.

The V and J genes are TRBV19 and TRBJ1-1, with no clear D. This CDR3 has 14 amino acids. V dropped 3 bases and J dropped 0 bases, with 8 bases sitting between them. The germline V gene encodes CDR1 LNHDA and CDR2 SQIVND (reference sequence). This CDR3 reads CASSISFLNTEAFF. CDR3 sequence (DNA): TGTGCCAGTAGTATCAGTTTTCTGAACACTGAAGCTTTCTTT.

The rearrangement joins TRBV11-2 to TRBJ1-4; D gene ambiguous. V gave up 5 bases and J gave up 1 base, with 11 bases separating them. Germline CDR1 reads SGHAT; CDR2 reads FQNNGV. CDR3 length: 15 amino acids. CDR3 bases: TGTGCCAGCAGCCCTTCTACGGGAACTAATGAAAAACTGTTTTTT. Its protein product is CASSPSTGTNEKLFF. Full variable domain (missing parts from reference TRBV11-2 and TRBJ1-4): EAGVAQSPRYKIIEKRQSVAFWCNPISGHATLYWYQQILGQGPKLLIQFQNNGVVDDSQLPKDRFSAERLKGVDSTLKIQPAKLEDSAVYLCASSPSTGTNEKLFFGSGTQLSVL.

This chain connects TRBV28 to TRBJ2-4, with 7 positions matching TRBD1. Germline V gives CDR1 MDHEN, CDR2 SYDVKM. V shed 5 bases and J 5 bases; nucleotides not matched to a gene: 12. The CDR3 is 16 amino acids. In DNA form, the CDR3 reads TGTGCCAGCAGTCCTATACTCCCGGGACAGCAAAACATTCAGTACTTC. This sequence encodes CASSPILPGQQNIQYF.

This chain joins TRBV6-5 and TRBJ2-1, with TRBD1 matching over 11 bases. Trimming cost V 3 bases and J 10 bases; bases outside gene matches: 11. In germline, CDR1 is MNHEY, CDR2 SVGAGI. There are 16 residues in the CDR3. The CDR3 region has the DNA TGTGCCAGCAGTTATAGGAAGGGACAGGGGGGACGAGAGCAGTTCTTC. This gives the protein CASSYRKGQGGREQFF.

The chain employs TRBV6-1 and TRBJ2-1; perhaps TRBD2 as D (6 bases). Per germline, CDR1 MNHNS and CDR2 SASEGT. The CDR3 runs 14 residues. Trimming took off 3 bases at V and 6 bases at J, with 12 bases between the two ends. CDR3 DNA sequence: TGTGCCAGCAGTGAGGCGGGGTTGGTCAATGAGCAGTTCTTC. Protein: CASSEAGLVNEQFF.

The chain has TRBV25-1 and TRBJ2-7, with D possibly matching TRBD2 (6 bases). There are 15 residues in the CDR3. The V gene lost 3 bases and the J gene lost 5 bases, with 17 bases spanning the gap. In germline, CDR1 is MGHDK, CDR2 SYGVNS. The CDR3 here is CASSDWSSDKNEQYF. For the CDR3, the DNA is TGTGCCAGCAGTGACTGGTCTAGCGATAAAAACGAGCAGTACTTC.

This clone was seen just once. The chain uses TRBV5-5 and TRBJ2-7, with D perhaps matching TRBD1 (5 bases). The CDR3 runs 13 residues. Trimming stripped 3 bases from V and 3 bases from J, with 10 bases between. Germline V gene sequence: CDR1 SGHKS, CDR2 YYEKEE (reference sequence). CDR3 nucleotides: TGTGCCAGCAGCTGGACAATTAGCTACGAGCAGTACTTC. It encodes CASSWTISYEQYF. Full variable domain (remainder filled in from reference TRBV5-5 and TRBJ2-7): DAGVTQSPTHLIKTRGQQVTLRCSPISGHKSVSWYQQVLGQGPQFIFQYYEKEERGRGNFPDRFSARQFPNYSSELNVNALLLGDSALYLCASSWTISYEQYFGPGTRLTVT.

A remark on this clone: At one end, the junction sequence differs from germline, possibly due to a read error. V gene TRBV7-7 combines with J gene TRBJ2-5; D gene unclear. The CDR3 spans 13 residues. Germline values: CDR1 SSHAT, CDR2 FNYEAQ (reference sequence). In DNA form, the CDR3 reads TGTGCTAGCAGCTTAGTGCAGGAAGAGACCCAGTACTTC. Translating gives CASSLVQEETQYF.

The chain couples TRBV2 to TRBJ2-3; TRBD2 is a possible D gene (6 bases). V lost 8 bases, J lost 0 bases, and 15 bases lay in between. The germline V gene has CDR1 SNHLY and CDR2 FYNNEI. The CDR3 loop spans 15 amino acids. CDR3 amino acids: CASLGGSPSTDTQYF. CDR3 DNA sequence: TGTGCCAGCTTGGGGGGTTCACCTAGCACAGATACGCAGTATTTT.

This clone was counted only a few times. V gene TRBV6-1 combines with J gene TRBJ2-7; D perhaps matches TRBD2 (6 bases). The V end was cut by 6 bases, the J end by 3 bases, with 12 bases between. There are 13 residues in the CDR3. The germline gives CDR1 MNHNS, CDR2 SASEGT. This CDR3 is CASSDSGRYEQYF. The CDR3 nucleotides read TGTGCCAGCAGCGACAGCGGGCGCTACGAGCAGTACTTC.

The V call is TRBV10-1, the J call TRBJ2-1; 10 nucleotides line up with TRBD2. CDR3 length: 17 amino acids. Germline lookup yields CDR1 WNHNN and CDR2 SYGVQD (reference sequence). J lost 4 bases, V lost 8 bases, and 14 bases had no gene match. CDR3: CASQLHSLAGVYNEQFF. CDR3 nucleotides: TGCGCCAGCCAACTTCACTCGCTAGCGGGGGTTTACAATGAGCAGTTCTTC.

This chain joins TRBV6-1 and TRBJ2-1, with 11 positions matching TRBD2. V was pared by 8 bases and J by 10 bases, with 10 bases of the junction left unmatched. The CDR3 extends over 14 amino acids. CDR1 and CDR2 (germline): MNHNS, SASEGT. DNA of the CDR3: TGTGCCAGCGGTCTTAGCGGGGGGGCCGGGGAGCAGTTCTTC. It codes for CASGLSGGAGEQFF.

This rearrangement joins TRBV4-1 to TRBJ2-7; TRBD1 matches 10 bases. Germline CDR1 and CDR2: MGHRA and YSYEKL. The CDR3 has 14 amino acids. Trimming removed 4 bases from V and 2 bases from J; junction bases left unmatched: 2. CDR3 nucleotides: TGCGCCAGCAGCCCAGGGACAGGGGCCTACGAGCAGTACTTC. The encoded protein is CASSPGTGAYEQYF.

The rearrangement uses TRBV6-5 and TRBJ1-2, with 7 bases that match TRBD1. V lost 6 bases to trimming and J lost 4 bases; unmatched junction nucleotides: 5. CDR1 MNHEY and CDR2 SVGAGI come from the germline V gene. CDR3 length: 13 residues. The DNA of the CDR3 is TGTGCCAGCAGCCGAACAGGGGCCTATGGCTACACCTTC. Its protein product is CASSRTGAYGYTF.